This entry features one T cell receptor (beta chain) sequence. Antigen specificity is unknown. The data were taken from a study of cytomegalovirus exposure and HLA in healthy donors. Study results and limitations: A subsequent analysis found that TCR clusters from the first cohort also tended to co-occur in the roughly 120 validation repertoires, with approximately 94% of cluster scores above 0. Most TCR sequences were uncommon, yet certain public TCRs appeared in many donors.

The donors belonged to the roughly 130-subject validation cohort, separate from the roughly 710-subject first cohort. Clones were read by immunoSEQ multiplex PCR, and TCRdb kept only the in-frame ones, dropping some. The table lists some 150,000 clones, roughly 87% of them singletons. This TCR was recovered from a man aged 18 to 29 in good health and CMV-seropositive. The sequencing input was PBMCs.

Here the CDR3 DNA reads TGTGCCAGCAACCAAGGTGAGGGGACAGGATCCTACGAGCAGTACTTC. Translation: CASNQGEGTGSYEQYF. The rearrangement uses TRBV7-9 and TRBJ2-7, with 8 nucleotides matching TRBD1. This CDR3 comprises 16 residues. The germline gives CDR1 SEHNR, CDR2 FQNEAQ (reference sequence). J was trimmed by 1 base and V by 7 bases; bases with no gene match: 12.